This T cell receptor beta chain was obtained from a study of regulatory T cells in long-lasting Graves disease. This clonotype was seen repeatedly, ten times or more. Assembly of TCR beta libraries relied on iRepertoire HTBI primers together with Arm-PCR of CDR3 regions. TCRdb used MiXCR to reprocess the multiplex PCR reads, holding one entry per CDR3 protein. The sample holds some 350,000 distinct CDR3 sequences, 16% seen once. Sample time point: newly diagnosed GD, antithyroid drugs for less than 3 months. The TCR library was made from RNA that had been extracted from PBMCs in TRIzol. This CDR3 is built from 16 residues. Germline CDR1 is SGHVS and CDR2 is FQNEAQ. V shed 1 base and J shed 5 bases, with 18 bases lying between them. This same sample was also part of a study on T cells in Graves' hyperthyroidism and ophthalmopathy.

This TCR derives from a woman between 18 and 30 years old with Graves disease. V gene TRBV7-8 combines with J gene TRBJ2-7; D possibly corresponds to TRBD1 (7 bases). Sample: peripheral blood mononuclear cells (PBMCs), taken at new diagnosis, from a patient treated with antithyroid drugs. CDR3 coding DNA: TGTGCCAGCAGCTTAGAGACTATGACAGGGAGGAACGAGCAGTACTTC. It specifies CASSLETMTGRNEQYF.